The 8 T cell receptor beta chains below come from one sample, sequenced in a study of cytomegalovirus exposure and HLA in healthy donors. TCRdb keeps only in-frame clones here, not all; method: immunoSEQ multiplex PCR. The table includes roughly 280,000 clones, roughly 85% detected once. Specimen: PBMCs. The origin of the receptors is a woman between 18 and 29 years old in good health and CMV-seronegative.

The V call is TRBV27, the J call TRBJ2-7, with D hard to call. Germline V gives CDR1 MNHEY, CDR2 SMNVEV (reference sequence). The CDR3 covers 11 residues. The V gene lost 6 bases and the J gene lost 6 bases, with 9 bases spanning the gap. CDR3 residues: CASRQGGEQYF. DNA for the CDR3: TGTGCCAGCAGGCAAGGCGGCGAGCAGTACTTC.

This chain connects TRBV7-8 to TRBJ2-7; 13 bases line up with TRBD2. The CDR3 runs to 18 residues. V lost 2 bases and J lost 4; bases outside the gene matches: 11. Per the germline V gene, CDR1 is SGHVS and CDR2 is FQNEAQ. Written as DNA, the CDR3 is TGTGCCAGCAGCTTATCGGGACTAGCGGGATTGAGTGGGTACGAGCAGTACTTC. Its translation: CASSLSGLAGLSGYEQYF. Together with reference TRBV7-8 and TRBJ2-7, the CDR3 gives the full variable domain: GAGVSQSPRYKVAKRGQDVALRCDPISGHVSLFWYQQALGQGPEFLTYFQNEAQLDKSGLPSDRFFAERPEGSVSTLKIQRTQQEDSAVYLCASSLSGLAGLSGYEQYFGPGTRLTVT.

This clone was found a few times. The chain uses TRBV7-9 and TRBJ1-4, with D perhaps matching TRBD1 (5 bases). CDR3 length equals 16 residues. CDR1 is SEHNR and CDR2 is FQNEAQ in the germline V gene (reference sequence). Trimming pared 5 bases from V and 0 bases from J, leaving 13 bases between. The CDR3 nucleotides are TGTGCCAGCAGCCCGGGACGCGGGGCAACTAATGAAAAACTGTTTTTT. Its translation is CASSPGRGATNEKLFF.

This CDR3 reads CASSQAPGQYSEQYF. Written as DNA, the CDR3 is TGCGCCAGCAGCCAAGCCCCAGGGCAGTACTCCGAGCAGTACTTC. J is TRBJ2-7 and V is TRBV4-3; perhaps TRBD1 as D (5 bases). The CDR3 covers 15 residues. CDR1 is LGHNA and CDR2 is YSLEER in the germline V gene. V lost 1 base and J 6 bases, leaving 16 bases between the germline ends.

The V gene is TRBV4-1, the J gene TRBJ2-7; D is possibly TRBD2 (5 bases). Germline V lookup: CDR1 MGHRA, CDR2 YSYEKL. The CDR3 loop spans 14 amino acids. Trimming removed 1 base from V and 9 bases from J, with 16 bases in between. CDR3 coding DNA: TGCGCCAGCAGCCAAGGGGCTAGCCAAGCATGGCAGTACTTC. The encoded protein is CASSQGASQAWQYF.

The rearrangement uses TRBV9 and TRBJ2-7, with TRBD1 matching over 10 bases. This CDR3 region has 15 residues. Germline trimming cut 2 bases from V and 5 bases from J; bases unmatched to any gene: 7. CDR1 is SGDLS, CDR2 YYNGEE, per germline. CDR3 amino acids: CASSVGTGVGHEQYF. The CDR3 DNA is TGTGCCAGCAGCGTGGGGACAGGGGTAGGTCACGAGCAGTACTTC.

V is TRBV18 and J is TRBJ2-7, with a tentative D call TRBD1 (5 bases). Trimming removed 3 bases from V and 0 bases from J, with 18 bases in between. CDR3 length: 17 amino acids. Looked up from germline, CDR1 is KGHSH and CDR2 is LQKENI. The CDR3 DNA reads as TGTGCCAGCTCACCTTTGGCCATAGGGGCCAGCTCCTACGAGCAGTACTTC. This encodes CASSPLAIGASSYEQYF.

The CDR3 loop reads CASGWVPGQGHEQYF. The CDR3 DNA follows: TGTGCCAGCGGATGGGTTCCGGGACAGGGACACGAGCAGTACTTC. This rearrangement joins TRBV6-5 to TRBJ2-7, with 9 bases fitting TRBD1. V gave up 8 bases and J gave up 5 bases; unmatched junction bases: 13. The CDR3 is made up of 15 amino acids. Germline V lookup: CDR1 MNHEY, CDR2 SVGAGI.